One sample yielded the 11 T cell receptor beta chains listed below, sequenced in a study of shared clonotypes between healthy human individuals. Some clones are missing from TCRdb's copy, which holds only in-frame ones; the method was immunoSEQ multiplex PCR. The top ten hold 0.39% of the sample, which has 2.3 million or so clones, approximately 93% seen once. Material for sequencing was naive CD4+ T cells from PBMCs. This sample's subset: CD45RA+ positively selected. The receptors stem from a man aged 18 to 29 in good health. Some clones in this sample may be carry-over from other donors' samples.

This chain uses TRBV27 with TRBJ2-2; D call uncertain. V lost 8 bases, J lost 6 bases, and 13 bases lay in between. CDR3 length: 13 residues. CDR1 is MNHEY and CDR2 is SMNVEV in the germline V gene (reference sequence). The CDR3 region is CASRIPGPGELFF. The DNA of the CDR3 is TGTGCCAGCCGCATCCCAGGTCCCGGGGAGCTGTTTTTT.

This chain joins TRBV28 and TRBJ1-1; TRBD1 agrees at 9 bases. The CDR3 totals 16 residues. Germline loops: CDR1 MDHEN, CDR2 SYDVKM. The V segment lost 6 bases and the J segment 1 base; nucleotides outside the gene matches: 9. DNA of the CDR3: TGTGCCAGCAGCATCCCACAGGGGGCAGGGAACACTGAAGCTTTCTTT. Translated, it gives CASSIPQGAGNTEAFF.

Worth noting for this clone: Distinct nucleotide sequences in the sample also encode this CDR3. The chain is built from TRBV28 and TRBJ2-7; TRBD2 aligns across 11 bases. Trimming removed 5 bases from V and 1 base from J; junction bases left unmatched: 1. CDR3 size: 14 residues. CDR1 and CDR2 from the germline V gene are MDHEN and SYDVKM. DNA of the CDR3: TGTGCCAGCAGTCGGACTAGCGGGTCCTACGAGCAGTACTTC. Amino acid sequence: CASSRTSGSYEQYF.

This chain connects TRBV28 to TRBJ2-3, with D tentatively TRBD1 or TRBD2 (6 bases each). Germline CDR1 is MDHEN and CDR2 is SYDVKM. The CDR3 extends over 15 amino acids. Between the trimmed V and J ends, which lost 5 bases and 2 bases, there was a span of 14 bases. The DNA of the CDR3 is TGTGCCAGCAGTCCGGCGGGGACATTCACAGATACGCAGTATTTT. Its translation: CASSPAGTFTDTQYF.

This clone was observed a single time. The chain is built from TRBV4-3 and TRBJ2-2; 7 bases agree with TRBD2. This CDR3 region has 17 residues. Per the germline V gene, CDR1 is LGHNA and CDR2 is YSLEER. V gave up 2 bases and J gave up 3 bases; unmatched junction bases: 9. As DNA, the CDR3 is TGCGCCAGCAGCCAAAATACCGGGACTATCCACACCGGGGAGCTGTTTTTT. Its protein is CASSQNTGTIHTGELFF.

This clone has a handful of counts. The chain joins TRBV7-2 to TRBJ2-7; D may be TRBD1 or TRBD2 (5 bases each). The CDR3 loop spans 14 amino acids. Trimming took 1 base from V and 5 from J, leaving 12 bases between them. CDR1 SGHTA and CDR2 FQGNSA come from the germline V gene. In DNA, the CDR3 is TGTGCCAGCAGCTTAGGTCCCCTGGGGGACGAGCAGTACTTC. Translated, it gives CASSLGPLGDEQYF.

The chain joins TRBV5-1 to TRBJ2-2; 7 nucleotides match TRBD1. This CDR3 region has 16 residues. Germline-derived CDR1 and CDR2 are SGHRS and YFSETQ. J gave up 1 base and V 1 base, and 4 bases lay outside the gene matches. Here the CDR3 reads CASSLQRTGNTGELFF. As DNA, the CDR3 is TGCGCCAGCAGCTTGCAGAGGACAGGGAACACCGGGGAGCTGTTTTTT.

The genes are TRBV7-2 and TRBJ1-1; D is uncertain. This CDR3 is built from 15 residues. Between the trimmed V and J ends, which lost 0 bases and 3 bases, there was a span of 11 bases. The germline CDR1 and CDR2 sequences are SGHTA and FQGNSA. CDR3 protein: CASSLAGRRDTEAFF. In DNA, the CDR3 is TGTGCCAGCAGCTTAGCGGGCCGTCGGGACACTGAAGCTTTCTTT. The variable domain in full, with the rest retrieved from reference TRBV7-2 and TRBJ1-1, is GAGVSQSPSNKVTEKGKDVELRCDPISGHTALYWYRQSLGQGLEFLIYFQGNSAPDKSGLPSDRFSAERTGGSVSTLTIQRTQQEDSAVYLCASSLAGRRDTEAFFGQGTRLTVV.

In this sample, this clone turned up a few times. The chain joins TRBV4-2 to TRBJ2-2; D is ambiguous. The CDR3 runs 14 residues. V lost 0 bases and J lost 7, with 9 bases in between. Germline V lookup: CDR1 LGHNA, CDR2 YNFKEQ. CDR3 loop: CASSQDKGGGELFF. The CDR3 DNA is TGTGCCAGCAGCCAAGATAAGGGTGGCGGGGAGCTGTTTTTT.

The gene calls are TRBV10-1 and TRBJ1-3; 7 bases match TRBD1. Germline CDR1 is WNHNN and CDR2 is SYGVQD (reference sequence). CDR3 length equals 13 residues. The trim removed 6 bases at V and 9 bases at J, leaving 8 bases unmatched. Here the CDR3 DNA reads TGCGCCAGCAGGGGACAGTCGGATCGCACCATATATTTT. Amino acid sequence: CASRGQSDRTIYF.

The chain couples TRBV11-3 to TRBJ1-1; the D gene is possibly TRBD1 (5 bases). This CDR3 has 15 residues. Germline lookup yields CDR1 SGHNT and CDR2 YENEEA. V dropped 1 base and J dropped 7 bases, with 16 bases sitting between them. The CDR3 region is CASSLGFGSGVEAFF. For the CDR3, the DNA is TGTGCCAGCAGCTTAGGTTTCGGCTCGGGGGTTGAAGCTTTCTTT.